The clone carrying this T cell receptor beta chain was seen a handful of times. No antigen is known for it. This specimen belongs to a study of beta chain features in type 1 diabetes. Study outcomes and limitations: Whether TCRB rearrangement is influenced by HLA type went unresolved here. Significant though moderate, a shortening of TCRB CDR3s appeared in all four CD4+ subsets of Type 1 diabetes patients.

cDNA synthesis used the whole RNA isolate, giving expressed TCRB sequences. Naive, central memory and regulatory T cell samples came to a mean of around 3.3 million reads. Measured with immunoSEQ multiplex PCR; TCRdb has only the in-frame clones, and not every one. This sample has about 160,000 clones, with around 8.3% found just once. The CDR3 is 17 residues long. V gene TRBV21-1 combines with J gene TRBJ1-5; the D segment call TRBD1 is taken from the table without a DNA check. TRBV21-1 is termed a pseudogene. The TCR comes from a woman between 18 and 29 years old with type 1 diabetes. Sequencing used central memory CD4+ T cells from blood. This chain's CDR3 is CASSMGDREYSNQPQHF. For the CDR3, the DNA is TGTGCCAGCAGCATGGGGGACAGGGAGTATAGCAATCAGCCCCAGCATTTT.